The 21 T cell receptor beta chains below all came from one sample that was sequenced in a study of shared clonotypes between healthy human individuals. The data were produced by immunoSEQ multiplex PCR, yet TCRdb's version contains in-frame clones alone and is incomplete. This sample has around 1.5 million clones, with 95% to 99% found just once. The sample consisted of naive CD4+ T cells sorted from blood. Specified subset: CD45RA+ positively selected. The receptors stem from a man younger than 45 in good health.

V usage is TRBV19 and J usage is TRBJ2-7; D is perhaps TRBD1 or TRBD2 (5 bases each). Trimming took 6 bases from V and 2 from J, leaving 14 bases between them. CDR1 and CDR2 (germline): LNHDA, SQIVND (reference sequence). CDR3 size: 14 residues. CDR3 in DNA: TGTGCCAGTAGGCCGGGACCCCAACCCTACGAGCAGTACTTC. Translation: CASRPGPQPYEQYF.

In DNA form, the CDR3 reads TGTGCCAGCAGCTCGGACACCACAGATACGCAGTATTTT. Translating gives CASSSDTTDTQYF. This rearrangement joins TRBV11-3 to TRBJ2-3; D may be TRBD1 (5 bases). Trimming removed 4 bases from V and 2 bases from J, with 7 bases in between. The germline CDR1 and CDR2 sequences are SGHNT and YENEEA. This CDR3 has 13 amino acids.

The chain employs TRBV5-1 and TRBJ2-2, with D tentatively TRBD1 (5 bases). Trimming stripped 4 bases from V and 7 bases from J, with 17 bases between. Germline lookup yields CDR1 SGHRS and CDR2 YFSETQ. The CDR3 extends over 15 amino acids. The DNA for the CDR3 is TGCGCCAGCAGCCCGATCTCAGACAGCTACGGGGAGCTGTTTTTT. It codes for CASSPISDSYGELFF.

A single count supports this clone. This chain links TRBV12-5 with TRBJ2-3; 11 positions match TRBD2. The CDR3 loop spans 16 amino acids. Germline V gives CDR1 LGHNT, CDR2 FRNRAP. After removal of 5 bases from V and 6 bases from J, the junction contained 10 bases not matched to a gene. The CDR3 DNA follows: TGTGCTAGTGGTACTGGGACTAGCGGAGCCCAGGATACGCAGTATTTT. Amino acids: CASGTGTSGAQDTQYF.

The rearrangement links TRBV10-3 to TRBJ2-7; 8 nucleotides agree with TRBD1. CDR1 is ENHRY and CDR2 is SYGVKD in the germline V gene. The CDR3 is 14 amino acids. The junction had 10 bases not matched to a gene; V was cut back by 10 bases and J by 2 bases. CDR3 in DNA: TGTGCCACGACCAAGGACAGGGCCACCTACGAGCAGTACTTC. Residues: CATTKDRATYEQYF.

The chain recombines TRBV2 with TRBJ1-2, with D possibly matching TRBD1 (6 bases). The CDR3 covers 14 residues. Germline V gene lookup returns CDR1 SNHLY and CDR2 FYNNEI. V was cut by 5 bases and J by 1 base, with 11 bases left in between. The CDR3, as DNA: TGTGCCAGCAGTCCCGGGACAAATAACTATGGCTACACCTTC. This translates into CASSPGTNNYGYTF.

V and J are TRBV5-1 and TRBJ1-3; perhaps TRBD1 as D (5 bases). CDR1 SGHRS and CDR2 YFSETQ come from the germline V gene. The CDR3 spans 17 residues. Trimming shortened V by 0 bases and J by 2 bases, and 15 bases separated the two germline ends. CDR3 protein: CASSLGLARGAGNTIYF. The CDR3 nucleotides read TGCGCCAGCAGCTTGGGACTGGCAAGGGGCGCTGGAAACACCATATATTTT.

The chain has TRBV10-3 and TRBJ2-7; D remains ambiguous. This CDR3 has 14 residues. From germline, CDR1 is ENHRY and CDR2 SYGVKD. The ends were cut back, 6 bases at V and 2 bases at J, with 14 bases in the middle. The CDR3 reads CAISDSIGAYEQYF. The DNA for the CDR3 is TGTGCCATCAGCGACTCAATAGGAGCCTACGAGCAGTACTTC.

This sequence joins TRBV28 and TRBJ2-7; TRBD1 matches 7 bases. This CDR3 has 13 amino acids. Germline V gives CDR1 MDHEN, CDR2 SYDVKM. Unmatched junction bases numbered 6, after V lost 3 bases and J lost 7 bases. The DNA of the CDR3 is TGTGCCAGCAGTTTCCACAGGGGACGAGAGCAGTACTTC. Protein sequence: CASSFHRGREQYF. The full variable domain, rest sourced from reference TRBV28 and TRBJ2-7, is DVKVTQSSRYLVKRTGEKVFLECVQDMDHENMFWYRQDPGLGLRLIYFSYDVKMKEKGDIPEGYSVSREKKERFSLILESASTNQTSMYLCASSFHRGREQYFGPGTRLTVT.

The CDR3 loop is CASSLPNRGLFTDTQYF. The CDR3 DNA follows: TGTGCCAGCAGCTTGCCAAACAGGGGGCTATTCACAGATACGCAGTATTTT. The V and J genes are TRBV5-8 and TRBJ2-3; 9 bases match TRBD1. Trimming removed 1 base from V and 2 bases from J; junction bases left unmatched: 8. The length of the CDR3 is 17 residues. Germline V gives CDR1 SGHTS, CDR2 YDEGEE.

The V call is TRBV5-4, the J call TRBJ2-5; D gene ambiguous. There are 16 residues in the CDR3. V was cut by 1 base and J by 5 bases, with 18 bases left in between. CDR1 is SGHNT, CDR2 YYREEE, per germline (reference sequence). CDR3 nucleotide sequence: TGTGCCAGCAGCTTGAATTTGCGTGGAAGTGGGGAGACCCAGTACTTC. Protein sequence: CASSLNLRGSGETQYF.

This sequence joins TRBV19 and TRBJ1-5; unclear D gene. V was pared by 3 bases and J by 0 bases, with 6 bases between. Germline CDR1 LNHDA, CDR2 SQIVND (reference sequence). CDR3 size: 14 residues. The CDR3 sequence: CASSIPDSNQPQHF. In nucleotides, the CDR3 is TGTGCCAGTAGTATCCCGGATAGCAATCAGCCCCAGCATTTT.

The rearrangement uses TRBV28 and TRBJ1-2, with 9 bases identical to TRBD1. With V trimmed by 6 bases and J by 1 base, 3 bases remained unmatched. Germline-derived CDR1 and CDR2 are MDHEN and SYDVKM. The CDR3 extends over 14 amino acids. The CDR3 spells CASRMTGGNYGYTF. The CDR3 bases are TGTGCCAGCAGAATGACAGGGGGTAACTATGGCTACACCTTC.

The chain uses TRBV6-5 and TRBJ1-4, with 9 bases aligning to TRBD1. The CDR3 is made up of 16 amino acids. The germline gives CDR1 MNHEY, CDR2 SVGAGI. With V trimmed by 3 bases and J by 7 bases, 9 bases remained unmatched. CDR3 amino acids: CASSYYRGQGIEKLFF. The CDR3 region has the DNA TGTGCCAGCAGTTATTACCGGGGACAGGGAATTGAAAAACTGTTTTTT.

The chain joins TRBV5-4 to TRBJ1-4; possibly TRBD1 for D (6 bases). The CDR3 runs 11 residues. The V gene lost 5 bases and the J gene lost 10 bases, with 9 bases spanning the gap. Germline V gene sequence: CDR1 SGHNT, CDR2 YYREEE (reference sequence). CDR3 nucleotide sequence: TGTGCCAGCAGTAGAGGGGGAAAACTGTTTTTT. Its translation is CASSRGGKLFF. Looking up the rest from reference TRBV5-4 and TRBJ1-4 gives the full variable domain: ETGVTQSPTHLIKTRGQQVTLRCSSQSGHNTVSWYQQALGQGPQFIFQYYREEENGRGNFPPRFSGLQFPNYSSELNVNALELDDSALYLCASSRGGKLFFGSGTQLSVL.

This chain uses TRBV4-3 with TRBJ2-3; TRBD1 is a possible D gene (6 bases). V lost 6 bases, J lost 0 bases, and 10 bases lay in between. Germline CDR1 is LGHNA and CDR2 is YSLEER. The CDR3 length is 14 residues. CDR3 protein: CASSTGHSTDTQYF. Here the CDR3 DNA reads TGCGCCAGCAGTACGGGACACAGCACAGATACGCAGTATTTT.

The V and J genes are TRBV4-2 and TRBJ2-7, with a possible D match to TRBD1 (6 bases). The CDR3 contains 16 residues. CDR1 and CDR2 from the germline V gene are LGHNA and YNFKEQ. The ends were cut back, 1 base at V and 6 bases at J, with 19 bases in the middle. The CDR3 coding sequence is TGTGCCAGCAGCCAAGTTTCAGGGGATGGGATGGGCGAGCAGTACTTC. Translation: CASSQVSGDGMGEQYF.

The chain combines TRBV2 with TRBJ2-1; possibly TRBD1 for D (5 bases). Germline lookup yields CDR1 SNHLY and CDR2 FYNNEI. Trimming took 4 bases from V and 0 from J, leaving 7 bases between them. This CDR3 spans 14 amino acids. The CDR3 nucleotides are TGTGCCAGCAGTGTACAGGCCTCCTACAATGAGCAGTTCTTC. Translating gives CASSVQASYNEQFF.

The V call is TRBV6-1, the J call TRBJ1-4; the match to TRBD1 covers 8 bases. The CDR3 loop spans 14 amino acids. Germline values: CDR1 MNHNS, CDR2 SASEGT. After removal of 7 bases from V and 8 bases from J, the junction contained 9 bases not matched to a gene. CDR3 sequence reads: CASNIRGRDEKLFF. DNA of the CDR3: TGTGCCAGCAACATCAGGGGGCGCGACGAAAAACTGTTTTTT.

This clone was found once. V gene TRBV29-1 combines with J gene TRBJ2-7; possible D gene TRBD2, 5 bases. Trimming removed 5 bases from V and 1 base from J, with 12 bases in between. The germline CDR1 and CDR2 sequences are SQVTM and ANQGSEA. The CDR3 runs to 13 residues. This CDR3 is CSVRGLFSYEQYF. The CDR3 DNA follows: TGCAGCGTTCGCGGACTGTTTTCCTACGAGCAGTACTTC.

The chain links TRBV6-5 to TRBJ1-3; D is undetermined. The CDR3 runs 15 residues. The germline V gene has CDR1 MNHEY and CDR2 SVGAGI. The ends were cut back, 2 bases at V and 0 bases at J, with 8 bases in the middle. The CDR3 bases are TGTGCCAGCAGTTACGACTGGGACTCTGGAAACACCATATATTTT. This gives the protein CASSYDWDSGNTIYF.